Listed below are T cell receptor beta chains from one sample, sequenced in a study of shared clonotypes between healthy human individuals. The data were produced by immunoSEQ multiplex PCR, yet TCRdb's version contains in-frame clones alone and is incomplete. The data contain roughly 2.6 million clones, more than 80% of them singletons. Material for sequencing was naive CD4+ T cells sorted from blood. These receptors all stem from a man aged 18 to 29 in good health. Each CDR3 is given without its conserved first and last residue. The order of the fields is clone size, D gene, V gene, J gene, CDR3 protein. D genes are given only for firm matches. Size values are once, few and many counts, or a class for expanded clones, and some rows have none.

>-|TRBD2|TRBV6-5|TRBJ2-7
ASSQAGGRYEQY
>-|TRBD1|TRBV2|TRBJ2-3
ASSVGTGGVNTQY
>-|TRBD1|TRBV5-6|TRBJ1-2
ASSLGQGARYYGYT
>-|-|TRBV5-8|TRBJ1-1
ASSAFGGQPEAF
>-|-|TRBV6-6|TRBJ1-4
ASSGEKLF
>-|TRBD2|TRBV5-1|TRBJ2-7
ASSFPGTNGEQY
>-|-|TRBV2|TRBJ1-6
ASKLGPPSSPLH
>-|-|TRBV15|TRBJ2-1
ATSRDVQGDQF
>-|-|TRBV30|TRBJ2-3
AWSVQRGGADTQY
>-|-|TRBV9|TRBJ2-3
ASSVGPGTTTDTQY
>few|-|TRBV30|TRBJ1-4
ACLVGDEKLF
>-|TRBD1|TRBV6-1|TRBJ2-5
ASRTGGFQETQY
>once|TRBD2|TRBV11-2|TRBJ2-3
ASSFSGVITDTQY
>-|-|TRBV30|TRBJ1-1
AWDPDGYTEAF
>-|-|TRBV9|TRBJ1-5
ASSVDAGDNQPQH
>-|-|TRBV11-2|TRBJ2-5
ASSLGLQETQY